A selection of T cell receptor beta chains follows, all from one sample in a study of cytomegalovirus exposure and HLA in healthy donors. Profiling relied on immunoSEQ multiplex PCR, and the TCRdb table lists in-frame clones only, not all of them. The data hold under 250,000 clones, with about 83% observed a single time. The source material was PBMCs. The receptors shown here come from a woman between 45 and 60 years old in good health and CMV-seropositive. The CDR3 runs from the conserved cysteine through the conserved F or W. D genes are given only for firm matches. Part of the rows lack a size; the others show once, few, many or a class for expanded clones.

clone_size cdr3_length j_call d_call v_call cdr3_nt cdr3_aa
. 16 TRBJ1-1 . TRBV18 TGTGCCAGCTCACCACTCCGGGACAACTGGAACACTGAAGCTTTCTTT CASSPLRDNWNTEAFF
. 14 TRBJ1-3 . TRBV28 TGTGCCAGCAACAAACAGGATACTGGAAACACCATATATTTT CASNKQDTGNTIYF
. 14 TRBJ2-3 TRBD1 TRBV5-8 TGTGCCACCAAGGGGGCCCCGGGGAGAGATACGCAGTATTTT CATKGAPGRDTQYF
. 13 TRBJ2-2 . TRBV6-6 TGTGCCAGCAGCCCCCGGGAAACCGGGGAGCTGTTTTTT CASSPRETGELFF
. 14 TRBJ1-6 TRBD1 TRBV30 TGTGCCTGGAGGACAGGGGTAAGGGATTCACCCCTCCACTTT CAWRTGVRDSPLHF
. 13 TRBJ2-7 TRBD1 TRBV5-1 TGCGCCAGCAGCTTGGGTGCAGGGGGCGAGCAGTACTTC CASSLGAGGEQYF
. 15 TRBJ1-6 . TRBV7-2 TGTGCCAGCAGCTTAGGTTCCCCAAATAATTCACCCCTCCACTTT CASSLGSPNNSPLHF
. 15 TRBJ2-1 TRBD2 TRBV30 TGTGCCTGGAGTGTCGATAGCGGGGATTACAATGAGCAGTTCTTC CAWSVDSGDYNEQFF
. 14 TRBJ1-6 . TRBV28 TGTGCCAGCAGTTTATGGTCCTCTAATTCACCCCTCCACTTT CASSLWSSNSPLHF
. 13 TRBJ2-1 TRBD1 TRBV19 TGTGCCAGCCTAGGGCCAGGGGGCAATGAGCAGTTCTTC CASLGPGGNEQFF
. 13 TRBJ1-4 . TRBV11-2 TGTGCCAGCAGCTACGAGGTGAATGAAAAACTGTTTTTT CASSYEVNEKLFF
. 13 TRBJ2-1 . TRBV5-1 TGCGCCGGGGGAACGGAAGACAGGCCCGAGCAGTTCTTC CAGGTEDRPEQFF
. 15 TRBJ2-7 TRBD1 TRBV10-3 TGTGCCGTCAGTGTCGGGACAGGGGGCTTACGCGAGCAGTACTTC CAVSVGTGGLREQYF
. 14 TRBJ2-3 TRBD1 TRBV19 TGTGCCAGTAGAGGGACAGGGGACGGCGATACGCAGTATTTT CASRGTGDGDTQYF
. 13 TRBJ2-7 . TRBV29-1 TGCAGCGTTGGGGGGCATGGGTCCTACGAGCAGTACTTC CSVGGHGSYEQYF
. 15 TRBJ1-4 . TRBV9 TGTGCCAGCAACCCCCGGGGTACAACTAATGAAAAACTGTTTTTT CASNPRGTTNEKLFF
few 14 TRBJ2-3 TRBD1 TRBV7-6 TGTGCCAGCAGCTCGGACAGGAAGTACAATACGCAGTATTTT CASSSDRKYNTQYF
. 15 TRBJ1-5 . TRBV11-2 TGTGCCAGCAGCTTAGATCCGGGGGGCAATCAGCCCCAGCATTTT CASSLDPGGNQPQHF
. 15 TRBJ2-7 . TRBV19 TGTGCCAGTAGTATACAGTCGCGGGCAGACTACGAGCAGTACTTC CASSIQSRADYEQYF
. 17 TRBJ1-4 TRBD1 TRBV7-2 TGTGCCAGCAGCCCCTTTTCTACAGGGGGCACTAATGAAAAACTGTTTTTT CASSPFSTGGTNEKLFF
. 14 TRBJ1-4 TRBD1 TRBV7-2 TGTGCCAGCAGCTTAGGGGGGACAGGGCGGAAACTGTTTTTT CASSLGGTGRKLFF
. 15 TRBJ2-1 TRBD1 TRBV11-1 TGTGCCAGCAGCTTCGGGACAGGGGTTGGCAATGAGCAGTTCTTC CASSFGTGVGNEQFF
. 13 TRBJ1-2 . TRBV5-5 TGTGCCAGCAGCTTGAACAGGGACTATGGCTACACCTTC CASSLNRDYGYTF
. 14 TRBJ1-5 . TRBV7-2 TGTGCCAGCAGCTTAGGCAGGGAGGTTCAGCCCCAGCATTTT CASSLGREVQPQHF
. 16 TRBJ1-6 . TRBV28 TGTGCCAGTCGCCCCCGGTCGTCTTCCTATAATTCACCCCTCCACTTT CASRPRSSSYNSPLHF
few 18 TRBJ1-5 TRBD1 TRBV2 TGTGCCAGCACCTCGGGCGGGGACAGGGGACGGAGCAATCAGCCCCAGCATTTT CASTSGGDRGRSNQPQHF
. 13 TRBJ1-1 . TRBV11-3 TGTGCCAGCAGCTTAGGGGTTGAGGATGAAGCTTTCTTT CASSLGVEDEAFF
. 12 TRBJ1-2 . TRBV29-1 TGCAGCGTTTTTACGACAGGCCAGGGCTACACCTTC CSVFTTGQGYTF
. 13 TRBJ1-2 . TRBV19 TGTGCCAGTAGTATTTCGGGGATCTATGGCTACACCTTC CASSISGIYGYTF
. 15 TRBJ1-1 . TRBV7-8 TGTGCCAGCAGCTTAGGGGTTGGGAGGGTCGCTGAAGCTTTCTTT CASSLGVGRVAEAFF
. 14 TRBJ2-7 . TRBV5-4 TGTGCCAGCAGCTACGTCGGACAGACCTACGAGCAGTACTTC CASSYVGQTYEQYF
. 13 TRBJ2-5 . TRBV10-3 TGTGCCATCAGTGCCGGGACTCAAGAGACCCAGTACTTC CAISAGTQETQYF
. 12 TRBJ1-1 . TRBV7-9 TGTGCCGGTAGGAGGGAGGGGACTGAAGCTTTCTTT CAGRREGTEAFF
. 14 TRBJ2-7 TRBD1 TRBV15 TGTGCCACCAGCAGGGACAGGGGTGGGCACGAGCAGTACTTC CATSRDRGGHEQYF
. 13 TRBJ2-1 . TRBV6-1 TGTGCCAGCTCCGGGTCTTCAAGGTATGAGCAGTTCTTC CASSGSSRYEQFF
. 12 TRBJ2-1 . TRBV18 TGTGCCAGCTCAGCAGGGATCAATGAGCAGTTCTTC CASSAGINEQFF
. 15 TRBJ1-4 TRBD1 TRBV28 TGTGCCAGCAGTCGTGACAGGGTTCCTAATGAAAAACTGTTTTTT CASSRDRVPNEKLFF
. 18 TRBJ2-1 TRBD2 TRBV7-9 TGTGCCAGCATCAAGGGGACTAGCGGGGGGGCCTCTGGGAATGAGCAGTTCTTC CASIKGTSGGASGNEQFF
. 17 TRBJ1-2 . TRBV11-2 TGTGCCAGCAGCTTAGGCGGAGGGCGAGGGAATAACTATGGCTACACCTTC CASSLGGGRGNNYGYTF
once 13 TRBJ2-5 . TRBV11-1 TGTGCCAGCAGCCACGCGTACCAAGAGACCCAGTACTTC CASSHAYQETQYF
. 14 TRBJ1-5 TRBD1 TRBV28 TGTGCCAGCAGGCCCGGGACAGCGAATCAGCCCCAGCATTTT CASRPGTANQPQHF
. 14 TRBJ2-2 . TRBV18 TGTGCCAGCTCACGCGTTGCCGGGACCGGGGAGCTGTTTTTT CASSRVAGTGELFF
. 14 TRBJ1-2 TRBD1 TRBV2 TGTGCCAGCACCTTGGACAGGGGGCGCGGTGGCTACACCTTC CASTLDRGRGGYTF
once 15 TRBJ1-4 TRBD1 TRBV5-1 TGCGCCAGCAGCCAAAAGACAGGGGGCAACGAAAAACTGTTTTTT CASSQKTGGNEKLFF
few 14 TRBJ1-5 . TRBV7-9 TGTGCCAGCAGCTTACAGGGTCCCAATCAGCCCCAGCATTTT CASSLQGPNQPQHF
. 15 TRBJ1-6 TRBD1 TRBV6-4 TGTGCCAGCATTCGGACAGGGGTAAATAATTCACCCCTCCACTTT CASIRTGVNNSPLHF
. 16 TRBJ1-2 . TRBV28 TGTGCCAGCAGTTTGTCTACAGGGCGCGCCAACTATGGCTACACCTTC CASSLSTGRANYGYTF
. 14 TRBJ1-2 . TRBV30 TGTGCCTGGACCCTAACGGGTAGTAACTATGGCTACACCTTC CAWTLTGSNYGYTF
once 13 TRBJ1-2 TRBD1 TRBV6-6 TGTGCCAGCAGCCCTACAGGGGACTATGGCTACACCTTC CASSPTGDYGYTF
. 19 TRBJ2-7 . TRBV10-3 TGTGCCATCAGTGCAGGGGGGGCCGGGAGGGCAGGTCCAAACTACGAGCAGTACTTC CAISAGGAGRAGPNYEQYF
few 13 TRBJ1-1 . TRBV30 TGTGCCTGGTTACAGGGAACTCGAGGAGGAGCTTTCTTT CAWLQGTRGGAFF
. 16 TRBJ2-5 TRBD2 TRBV7-2 TGTGCCAGCAGCTTAGCGTGGCGGGGGGGGGTGGAGACCCAGTACTTC CASSLAWRGGVETQYF
. 14 TRBJ2-3 TRBD1 TRBV6-1 TGTGCCAGCAGTCTGGACAGGGTTACAGATACGCAGTATTTT CASSLDRVTDTQYF